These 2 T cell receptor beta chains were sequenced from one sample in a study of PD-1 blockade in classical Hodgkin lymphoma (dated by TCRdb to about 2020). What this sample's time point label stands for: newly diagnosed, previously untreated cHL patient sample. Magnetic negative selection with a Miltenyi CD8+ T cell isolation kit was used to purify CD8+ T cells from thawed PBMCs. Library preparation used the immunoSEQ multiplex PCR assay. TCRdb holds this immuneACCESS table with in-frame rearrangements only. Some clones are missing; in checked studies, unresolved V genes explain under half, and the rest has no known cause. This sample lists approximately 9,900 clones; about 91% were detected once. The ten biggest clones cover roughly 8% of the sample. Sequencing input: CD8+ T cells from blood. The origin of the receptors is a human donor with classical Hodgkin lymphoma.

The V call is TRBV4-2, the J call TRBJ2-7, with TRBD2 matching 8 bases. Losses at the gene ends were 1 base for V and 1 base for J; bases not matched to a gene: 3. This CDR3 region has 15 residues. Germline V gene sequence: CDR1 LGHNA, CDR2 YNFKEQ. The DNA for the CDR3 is TGTGCCAGCAGCCAAGTAGCGGGGCTTTCCTACGAGCAGTACTTC. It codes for CASSQVAGLSYEQYF.

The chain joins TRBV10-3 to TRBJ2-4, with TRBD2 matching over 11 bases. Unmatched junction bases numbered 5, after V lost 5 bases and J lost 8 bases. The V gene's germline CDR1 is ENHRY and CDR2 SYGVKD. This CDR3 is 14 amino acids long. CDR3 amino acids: CAISMTSGTDIQYF. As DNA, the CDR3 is TGTGCCATCAGTATGACTAGCGGGACTGACATTCAGTACTTC.